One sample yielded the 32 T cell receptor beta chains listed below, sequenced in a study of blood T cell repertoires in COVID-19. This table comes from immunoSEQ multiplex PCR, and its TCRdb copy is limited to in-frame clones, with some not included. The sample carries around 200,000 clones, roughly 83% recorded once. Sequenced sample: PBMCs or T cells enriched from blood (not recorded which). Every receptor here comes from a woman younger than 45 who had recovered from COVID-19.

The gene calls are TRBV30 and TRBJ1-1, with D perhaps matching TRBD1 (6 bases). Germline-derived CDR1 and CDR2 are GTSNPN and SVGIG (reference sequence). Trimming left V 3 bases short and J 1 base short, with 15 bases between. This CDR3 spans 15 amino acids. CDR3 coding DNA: TGTGCCTGGAGGAGGGGGATAAAACCGAACACTGAAGCTTTCTTT. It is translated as CAWRRGIKPNTEAFF.

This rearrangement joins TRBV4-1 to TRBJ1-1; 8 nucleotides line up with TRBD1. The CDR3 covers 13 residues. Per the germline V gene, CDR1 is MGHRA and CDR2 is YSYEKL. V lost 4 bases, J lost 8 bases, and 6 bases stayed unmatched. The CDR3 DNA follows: TGCGCCAGCAGCCTCTCCAGGGACAGGGAAGCTTTCTTT. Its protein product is CASSLSRDREAFF.

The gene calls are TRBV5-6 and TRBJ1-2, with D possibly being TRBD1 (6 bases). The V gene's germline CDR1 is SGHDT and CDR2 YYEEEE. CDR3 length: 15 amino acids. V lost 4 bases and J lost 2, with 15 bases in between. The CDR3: CASSLRQRGNYGYTF. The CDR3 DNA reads TGTGCCAGCAGCCTCCGACAGAGGGGGAACTATGGCTACACCTTC.

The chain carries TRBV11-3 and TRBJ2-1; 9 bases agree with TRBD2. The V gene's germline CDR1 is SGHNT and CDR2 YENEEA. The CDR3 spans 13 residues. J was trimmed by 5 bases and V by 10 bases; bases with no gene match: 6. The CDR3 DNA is TGTGCCACGGGTAGCGGGAGCGACAATGAGCAGTTCTTC. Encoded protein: CATGSGSDNEQFF.

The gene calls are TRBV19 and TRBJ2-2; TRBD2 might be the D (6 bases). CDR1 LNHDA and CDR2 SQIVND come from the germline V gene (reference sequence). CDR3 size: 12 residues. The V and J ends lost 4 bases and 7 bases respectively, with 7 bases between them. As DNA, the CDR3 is TGTGCCAGTAGTAGGGACTTCGGGGAGCTGTTTTTT. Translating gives CASSRDFGELFF. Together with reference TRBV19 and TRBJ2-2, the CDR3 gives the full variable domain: DGGITQSPKYLFRKEGQNVTLSCEQNLNHDAMYWYRQDPGQGLRLIYYSQIVNDFQKGDIAEGYSVSREKKESFPLTVTSAQKNPTAFYLCASSRDFGELFFGEGSRLTVL.

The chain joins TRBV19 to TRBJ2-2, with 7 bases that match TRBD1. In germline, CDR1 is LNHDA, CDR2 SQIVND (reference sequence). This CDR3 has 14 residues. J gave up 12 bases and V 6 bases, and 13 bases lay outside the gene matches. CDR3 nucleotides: TGTGCCAGTAGCAACCCACAGGGGTACGGAAAGCTGTTTTTT. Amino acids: CASSNPQGYGKLFF.

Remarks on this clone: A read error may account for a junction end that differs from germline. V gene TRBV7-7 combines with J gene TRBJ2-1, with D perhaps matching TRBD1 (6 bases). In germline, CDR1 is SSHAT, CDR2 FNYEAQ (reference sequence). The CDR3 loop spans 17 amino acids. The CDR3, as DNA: TGTGCTAGCAGCTTAGGGGTGAGGGCAGGGGATCTAAATGAGCAGTTCTTC. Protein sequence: CASSLGVRAGDLNEQFF.

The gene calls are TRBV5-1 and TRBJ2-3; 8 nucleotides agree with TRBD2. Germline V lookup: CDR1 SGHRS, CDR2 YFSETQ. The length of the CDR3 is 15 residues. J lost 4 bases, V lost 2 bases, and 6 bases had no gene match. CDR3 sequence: CASSFVTSGSDTQYF. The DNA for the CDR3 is TGCGCCAGCAGCTTCGTTACTAGCGGATCAGATACGCAGTATTTT.

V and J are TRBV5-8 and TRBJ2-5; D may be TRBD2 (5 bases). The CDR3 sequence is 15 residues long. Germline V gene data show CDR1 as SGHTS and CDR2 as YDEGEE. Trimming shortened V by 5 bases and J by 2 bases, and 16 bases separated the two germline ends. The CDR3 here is CASSRYGKVQETQYF. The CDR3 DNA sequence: TGTGCCAGCAGTAGGTACGGGAAGGTACAAGAGACCCAGTACTTC.

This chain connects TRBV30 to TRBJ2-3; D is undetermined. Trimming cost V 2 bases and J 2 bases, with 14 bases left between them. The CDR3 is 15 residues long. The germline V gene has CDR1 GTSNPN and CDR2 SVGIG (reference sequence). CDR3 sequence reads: CAWSKSSFNTDTQYF. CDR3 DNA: TGTGCCTGGAGTAAATCGAGTTTCAACACAGATACGCAGTATTTT.

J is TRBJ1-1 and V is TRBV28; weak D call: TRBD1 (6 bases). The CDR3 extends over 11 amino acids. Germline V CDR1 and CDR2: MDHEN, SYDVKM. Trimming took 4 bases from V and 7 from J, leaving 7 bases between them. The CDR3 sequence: CASSSRGEAFF. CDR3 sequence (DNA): TGTGCCAGCAGTTCCAGGGGTGAAGCTTTCTTT.

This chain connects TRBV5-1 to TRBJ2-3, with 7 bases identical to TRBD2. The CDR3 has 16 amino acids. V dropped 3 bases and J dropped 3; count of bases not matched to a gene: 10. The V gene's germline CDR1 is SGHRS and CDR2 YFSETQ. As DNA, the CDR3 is TGCGCCAGCAGCTCCGGACTAGGCTTCACAACAGATACGCAGTATTTT. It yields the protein CASSSGLGFTTDTQYF.

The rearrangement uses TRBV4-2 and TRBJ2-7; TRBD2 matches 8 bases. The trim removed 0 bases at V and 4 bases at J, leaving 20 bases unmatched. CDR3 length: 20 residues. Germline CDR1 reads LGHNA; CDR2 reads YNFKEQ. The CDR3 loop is CASSQDLALLAAGGLYEQYF. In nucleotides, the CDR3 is TGTGCCAGCAGCCAAGATTTGGCTCTTTTAGCGGCGGGAGGCCTATACGAGCAGTACTTC.

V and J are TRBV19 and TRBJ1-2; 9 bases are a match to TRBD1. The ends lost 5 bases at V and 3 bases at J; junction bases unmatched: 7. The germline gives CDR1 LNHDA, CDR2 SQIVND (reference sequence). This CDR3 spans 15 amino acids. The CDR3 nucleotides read TGTGCCAGTAGTGACGACAGGGGGGATTACTATGGCTACACCTTC. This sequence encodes CASSDDRGDYYGYTF.

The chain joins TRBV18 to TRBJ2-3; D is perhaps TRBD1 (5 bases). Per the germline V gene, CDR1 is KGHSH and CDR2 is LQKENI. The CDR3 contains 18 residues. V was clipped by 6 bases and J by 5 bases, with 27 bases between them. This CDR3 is CASSNLPGTPRAEDTQYF. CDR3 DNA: TGTGCCAGCTCCAACTTACCTGGAACTCCCAGGGCCGAAGATACGCAGTATTTT.

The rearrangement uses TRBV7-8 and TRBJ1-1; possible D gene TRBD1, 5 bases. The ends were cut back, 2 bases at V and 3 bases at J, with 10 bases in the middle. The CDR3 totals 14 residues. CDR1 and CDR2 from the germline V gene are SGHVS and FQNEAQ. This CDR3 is CASSLPRAHTEAFF. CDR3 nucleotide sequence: TGTGCCAGCAGCTTACCCAGGGCCCACACTGAAGCTTTCTTT.

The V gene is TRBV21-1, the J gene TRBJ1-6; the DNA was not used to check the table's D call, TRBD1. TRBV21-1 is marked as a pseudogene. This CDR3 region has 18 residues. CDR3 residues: CASRIQGYSSSYNSPLHF. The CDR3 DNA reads TGTGCCAGCAGAATCCAGGGTTACTCAAGCTCCTATAATTCACCCCTCCACTTT.

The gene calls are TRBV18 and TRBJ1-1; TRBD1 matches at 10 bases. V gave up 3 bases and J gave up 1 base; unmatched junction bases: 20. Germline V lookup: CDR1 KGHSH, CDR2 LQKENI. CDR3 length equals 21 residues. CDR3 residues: CASSPLPYLGQGEDWNTEAFF. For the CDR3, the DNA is TGTGCCAGCTCACCCCTACCCTACCTCGGACAGGGGGAGGATTGGAACACTGAAGCTTTCTTT.

CDR3 loop: CASSVDSRTGELFF. The CDR3 DNA reads TGTGCCAGCAGCGTAGATTCCCGCACCGGGGAGCTGTTTTTT. The genes are TRBV9 and TRBJ2-2; no reliable D call. Between the trimmed V and J ends, which lost 0 bases and 4 bases, there was a span of 7 bases. Germline loops: CDR1 SGDLS, CDR2 YYNGEE. CDR3 size: 14 residues.

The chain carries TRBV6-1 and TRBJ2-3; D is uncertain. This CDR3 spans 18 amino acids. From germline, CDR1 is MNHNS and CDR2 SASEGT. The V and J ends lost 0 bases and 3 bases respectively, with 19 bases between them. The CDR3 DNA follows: TGTGCCAGCAGTGAAGCGATGCAGGCCGCGCAGTCTACAGATACGCAGTATTTT. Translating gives CASSEAMQAAQSTDTQYF.

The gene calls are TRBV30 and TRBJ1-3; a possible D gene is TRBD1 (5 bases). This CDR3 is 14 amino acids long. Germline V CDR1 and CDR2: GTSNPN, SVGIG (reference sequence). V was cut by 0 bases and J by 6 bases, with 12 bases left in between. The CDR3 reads CAWSVEQGSNTIYF. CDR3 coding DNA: TGTGCCTGGAGTGTGGAGCAGGGCTCAAACACCATATATTTT.

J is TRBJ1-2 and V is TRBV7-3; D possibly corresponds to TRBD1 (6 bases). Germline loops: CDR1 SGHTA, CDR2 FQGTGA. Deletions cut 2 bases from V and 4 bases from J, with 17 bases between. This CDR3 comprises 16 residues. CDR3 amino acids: CASSLYPRGAGYGYTF. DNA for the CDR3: TGTGCCAGCAGCTTATATCCGCGGGGGGCAGGCTATGGCTACACCTTC.

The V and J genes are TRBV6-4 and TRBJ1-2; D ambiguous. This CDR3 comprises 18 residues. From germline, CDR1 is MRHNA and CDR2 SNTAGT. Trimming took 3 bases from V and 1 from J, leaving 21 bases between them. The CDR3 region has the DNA TGTGCCAGCAGTGATCACGAGGCTCGGAGACCGAATAACTATGGCTACACCTTC. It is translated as CASSDHEARRPNNYGYTF.

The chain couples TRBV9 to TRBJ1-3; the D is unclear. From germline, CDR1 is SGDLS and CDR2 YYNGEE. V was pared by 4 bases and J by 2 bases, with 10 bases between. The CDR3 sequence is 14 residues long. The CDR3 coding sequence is TGTGCCAGCAGCCGGGAGGGTACTGGAAACACCATATATTTT. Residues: CASSREGTGNTIYF.

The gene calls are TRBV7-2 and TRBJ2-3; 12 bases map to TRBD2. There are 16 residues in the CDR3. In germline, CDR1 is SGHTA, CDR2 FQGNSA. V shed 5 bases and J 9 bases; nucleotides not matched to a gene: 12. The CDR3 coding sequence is TGTGCCAGCAGCCTCGACAGGAGAACTAGCGGGGGGACGCAGTATTTT. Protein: CASSLDRRTSGGTQYF.

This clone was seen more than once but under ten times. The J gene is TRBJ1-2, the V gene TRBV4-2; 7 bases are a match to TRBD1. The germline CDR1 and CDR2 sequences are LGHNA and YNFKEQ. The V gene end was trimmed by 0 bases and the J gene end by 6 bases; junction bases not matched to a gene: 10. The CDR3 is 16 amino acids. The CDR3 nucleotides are TGTGCCAGCAGCCAAGAGATATTACAGGGGCCAAATGGCTACACCTTC. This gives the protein CASSQEILQGPNGYTF.

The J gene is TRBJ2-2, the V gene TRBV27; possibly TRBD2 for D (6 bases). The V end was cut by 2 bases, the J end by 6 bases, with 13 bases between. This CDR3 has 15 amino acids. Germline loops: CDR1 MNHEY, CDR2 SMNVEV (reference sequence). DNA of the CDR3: TGTGCCAGCAGTTTAAGAGTTCGCGGGGCCGGGGAGCTGTTTTTT. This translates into CASSLRVRGAGELFF.

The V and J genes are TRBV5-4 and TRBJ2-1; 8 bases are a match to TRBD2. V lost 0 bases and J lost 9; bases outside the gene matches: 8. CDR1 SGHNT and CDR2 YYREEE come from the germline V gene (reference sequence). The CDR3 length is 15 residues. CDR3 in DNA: TGTGCCAGCAGCTTGGTTTCGGGGGGGGTTGGTGAGCAGTTCTTC. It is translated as CASSLVSGGVGEQFF.

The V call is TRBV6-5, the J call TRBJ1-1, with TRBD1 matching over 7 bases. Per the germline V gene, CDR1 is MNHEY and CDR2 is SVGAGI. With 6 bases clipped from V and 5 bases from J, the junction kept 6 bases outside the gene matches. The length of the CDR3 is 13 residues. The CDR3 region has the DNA TGTGCCAGCAGCCCGAACAGGGGAACTGAAGCTTTCTTT. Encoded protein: CASSPNRGTEAFF.

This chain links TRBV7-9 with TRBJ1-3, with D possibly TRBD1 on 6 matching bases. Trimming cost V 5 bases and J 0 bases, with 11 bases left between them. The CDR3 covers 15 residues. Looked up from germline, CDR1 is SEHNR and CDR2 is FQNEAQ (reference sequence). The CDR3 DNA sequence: TGTGCCAGCAGCAGACCACAGGGCTCTGGAAACACCATATATTTT. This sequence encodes CASSRPQGSGNTIYF.

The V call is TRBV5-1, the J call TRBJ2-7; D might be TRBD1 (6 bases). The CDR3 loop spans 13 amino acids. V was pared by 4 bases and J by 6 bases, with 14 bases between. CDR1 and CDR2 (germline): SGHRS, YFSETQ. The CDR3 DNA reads TGCGCCAGCAGCGCACAGCTGGGGGCCGAGCAGTACTTC. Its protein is CASSAQLGAEQYF.

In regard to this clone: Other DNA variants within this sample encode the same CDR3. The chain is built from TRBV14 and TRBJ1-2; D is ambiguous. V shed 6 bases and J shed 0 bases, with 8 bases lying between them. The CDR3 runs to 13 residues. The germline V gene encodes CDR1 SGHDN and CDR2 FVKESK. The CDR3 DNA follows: TGTGCCAGCAGTCCTAAGTCTAACTATGGCTACACCTTC. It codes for CASSPKSNYGYTF.